These 19 T cell receptor beta chains share one sample of origin, sequenced in a study of T cells after yellow fever vaccination. Via MiXCR, TCRdb re-called the 5' RACE reads, giving one row per CDR3 protein. The sample comprises around 610,000 distinct CDR3 sequences, about 13% of which are singletons, and more than 12% rests with the top ten. Sample: PBMCs, taken on the day of the yellow fever booster vaccination. The receptors here all came from a man between 25 and 39 years old who received the YFV17D yellow fever vaccine.

The sample holds a few counts of this clonotype. V and J are TRBV4-2 and TRBJ2-3; D is unresolved. This CDR3 contains 13 residues. V lost 1 base, J lost 6 bases, and 8 bases lay in between. CDR1 LGHNA and CDR2 YNFKEQ come from the germline V gene. CDR3 coding DNA: TGTGCCAGCAGCCAAGCCCCTCTGGATACGCAGTATTTT. Translated, it gives CASSQAPLDTQYF.

This sequence joins TRBV6-2 or TRBV6-3 and TRBJ2-5, with TRBD2 identical over 7 bases. Trimming cost V 6 bases and J 4 bases; bases outside gene matches: 14. This CDR3 contains 16 residues. The germline gives CDR1 MNHEY, CDR2 SVGEGT. The chain's CDR3 is CASSLLGVIAGETQYF. The CDR3, as DNA: TGTGCCAGCAGCCTACTCGGGGTAATAGCGGGAGAGACCCAGTACTTC.

The J gene is TRBJ2-7, the V gene TRBV29-1, with D uncertain. The CDR3 covers 13 residues. V was trimmed by 4 bases and J by 0 bases, leaving 10 bases between them. CDR1 and CDR2 from the germline V gene are SQVTM and ANQGSEA. Here the CDR3 reads CSVVVYNSYEQYF. The DNA for the CDR3 is TGCAGCGTTGTTGTATACAACTCCTACGAGCAGTACTTC.

This chain joins TRBV6-2 or TRBV6-3 and TRBJ2-3, with 9 bases fitting TRBD2. CDR1 MNHEY and CDR2 SVGEGT come from the germline V gene. Trimming took 0 bases from V and 4 from J; bases not matched to a gene: 5. This CDR3 region has 16 residues. DNA for the CDR3: TGTGCCAGCAGTTACTCGGCTAGCGGGACGGCAGATACGCAGTATTTT. This gives the protein CASSYSASGTADTQYF.

As for this clonotype: This could be a read error, since a much larger clone is one nucleotide away. V usage is TRBV5-1 and J usage is TRBJ2-3; TRBD2 might be the D (6 bases). The CDR3 extends over 15 amino acids. Germline values: CDR1 SGHRS, CDR2 YFSETQ. V was pared by 1 base and J by 6 bases, with 15 bases between. The CDR3 sequence: CASSLRGRPADTQYF. The CDR3 DNA reads TGCGCCAGCAGCTTGCGGGGGAGACCAGCGGATACGCAGTATTTT.

In its sample, this clonotype was seen many times. V gene TRBV7-2 combines with J gene TRBJ2-7; 9 bases are shared with TRBD2. The V gene's germline CDR1 is SGHTA and CDR2 FQGNSA. Germline trimming cut 10 bases from V and 3 bases from J; bases unmatched to any gene: 10. This CDR3 spans 14 amino acids. CDR3 DNA sequence: TGTGCCACGACGAAGACTAGCGGAAACTACGAGCAGTACTTC. It encodes CATTKTSGNYEQYF.

The rearrangement uses TRBV6-2 or TRBV6-3 and TRBJ2-5; tentatively, D is TRBD2 (5 bases). Germline CDR1 and CDR2: MNHEY and SVGEGT. V was cut by 0 bases and J by 7 bases, with 12 bases left in between. The CDR3 contains 14 residues. CDR3: CASSYSSTRTTQYF. The CDR3 DNA is TGTGCCAGCAGTTACTCCTCTACTAGAACGACCCAGTACTTC.

This clonotype was found many times. Its ends do not fully match the called genes, so a read error is possible. V gene TRBV12-3 or TRBV12-4 combines with J gene TRBJ1-1; D ambiguous. This CDR3 is 11 amino acids long. The CDR3 is CASSLGTEAFF. In nucleotides, the CDR3 is TGTGCCAGCAGCTTAGGCACTGAAGCTTTCTTT.

This chain links TRBV12-3 or TRBV12-4 with TRBJ2-2; possibly TRBD1 for D (6 bases). V lost 10 bases to trimming and J lost 1 base, with 13 bases between them. There are 14 residues in the CDR3. CDR3 region: CAMKTGWNTGELFF. DNA of the CDR3: TGTGCCATGAAAACAGGGTGGAACACCGGGGAGCTGTTTTTT.

A note on this clonotype: A single base separates this from a much larger clone, so it may be a read error. The chain employs TRBV5-6 and TRBJ2-5; TRBD2 is a possible D gene (5 bases). The CDR3 is 15 residues long. The V gene's germline CDR1 is SGHDT and CDR2 YYEEEE. Trimming left V 4 bases short and J 2 bases short, with 15 bases between. CDR3 loop: CASSMPSGKQETQYF. The CDR3 DNA sequence: TGTGCCAGCAGCATGCCATCGGGAAAACAAGAGACCCAGTACTTC.

This clonotype has a handful of counts. J is TRBJ2-7 and V is TRBV20-1; possibly TRBD1 for D (5 bases). Germline CDR1 reads DFQATT; CDR2 reads SNEGSKA (reference sequence). This CDR3 contains 12 residues. Trimming removed 4 bases from V and 2 bases from J, with 9 bases in between. In DNA form, the CDR3 reads TGCAGTGCTACCCCAGGGCCCTACGAGCAGTACTTC. Amino acid sequence: CSATPGPYEQYF.

This clonotype appeared a few times. The chain employs TRBV4-3 and TRBJ1-6; D ambiguous. The V gene lost 5 bases and the J gene lost 10 bases, with 15 bases spanning the gap. The CDR3 runs to 14 residues. Germline assignment: CDR1 LGHNA and CDR2 YSLEER. The CDR3 DNA reads as TGCGCCAGCAGCGGGGATTGGCGGTGGTCACCCCTCCACTTT. It translates to CASSGDWRWSPLHF.

This clonotype was picked up one time. The chain joins TRBV6-5 to TRBJ2-1; D ambiguous. The CDR3 length is 14 residues. V dropped 4 bases and J dropped 2 bases, with 9 bases sitting between them. Per germline, CDR1 MNHEY and CDR2 SVGAGI. CDR3 DNA sequence: TGTGCCAGCAGTTTCGCGAGCGCCTACAATGAGCAGTTCTTC. Protein sequence: CASSFASAYNEQFF.

This clonotype was seen more than once but under ten times. V is TRBV3-1 and J is TRBJ1-1; weak D call: TRBD1 (5 bases). Germline-derived CDR1 and CDR2 are LGHDT and YNNKEL (reference sequence). This CDR3 comprises 14 residues. With 1 base removed from V and 2 bases from J, the gap between germline ends came to 8 bases. In DNA form, the CDR3 reads TGTGCCAGCAGCCAAGTGGGGGAAAACACTGAAGCTTTCTTT. Translating it yields CASSQVGENTEAFF.

The chain carries TRBV20-1 and TRBJ2-7; 14 bases agree with TRBD2. The CDR3 has 15 amino acids. Germline-derived CDR1 and CDR2 are DFQATT and SNEGSKA (reference sequence). The trim removed 3 bases at V and 4 bases at J, leaving 5 bases unmatched. In DNA, the CDR3 is TGCAGTGCTAGCCCCGGGACTAGCGGGAGATACGAGCAGTACTTC. Protein: CSASPGTSGRYEQYF.

The chain is built from TRBV6-5 and TRBJ2-7; 10 bases map to TRBD2. The germline gives CDR1 MNHEY, CDR2 SVGAGI. The CDR3 is made up of 16 amino acids. V shed 6 bases, J shed 3 bases, and the junction held 11 bases outside the gene matches. CDR3 loop: CASSLAAGGPRYEQYF. The CDR3 DNA sequence: TGTGCCAGCAGCCTCGCAGCGGGAGGGCCCCGCTACGAGCAGTACTTC.

The V gene is TRBV12-3 or TRBV12-4, the J gene TRBJ1-3; D gene uncertain. Trimming pared 6 bases from V and 9 bases from J, leaving 12 bases between. This CDR3 contains 12 residues. The CDR3 loop reads CASRGSDSTIYF. The CDR3 coding sequence is TGTGCCAGCAGGGGCTCGGATAGCACCATATATTTT.

V and J are TRBV12-3 or TRBV12-4 and TRBJ2-1; D may be TRBD2 (6 bases). The CDR3 consists of 15 residues. The ends were cut back, 2 bases at V and 6 bases at J, with 14 bases in the middle. The CDR3 region is CASSLSGRISNEQFF. The CDR3, as DNA: TGTGCCAGCAGTTTATCCGGGAGAATAAGCAATGAGCAGTTCTTC.

As for this clonotype: One end of the junction is discordant with germline, which a read error may explain. V usage is TRBV11-2 and J usage is TRBJ2-4, with a tentative D call TRBD1 (6 bases). The germline V gene encodes CDR1 SGHAT and CDR2 FQNNGV. The CDR3 sequence is 18 residues long. The CDR3 reads CASSLEVPGVGYGNIQYF. DNA of the CDR3: TGTGCCAGCAGCCTAGAGGTCCCAGGGGTGGGGTATGGAAACATTCAGTACTTC.